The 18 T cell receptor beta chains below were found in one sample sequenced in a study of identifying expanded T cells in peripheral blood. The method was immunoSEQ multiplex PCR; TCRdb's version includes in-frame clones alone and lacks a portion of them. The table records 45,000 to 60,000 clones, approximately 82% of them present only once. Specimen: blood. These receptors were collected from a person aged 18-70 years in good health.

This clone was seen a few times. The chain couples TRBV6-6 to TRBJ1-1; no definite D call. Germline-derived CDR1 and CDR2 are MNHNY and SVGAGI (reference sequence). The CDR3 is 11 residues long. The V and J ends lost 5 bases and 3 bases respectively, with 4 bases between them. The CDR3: CASSHDTEAFF. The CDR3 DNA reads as TGTGCCAGCAGTCACGACACTGAAGCTTTCTTT.

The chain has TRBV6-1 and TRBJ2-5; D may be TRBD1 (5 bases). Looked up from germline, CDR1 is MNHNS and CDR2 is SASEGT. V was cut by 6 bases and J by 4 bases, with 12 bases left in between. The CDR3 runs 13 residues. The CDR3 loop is CASRTAASETQYF. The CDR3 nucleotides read TGTGCCAGCAGGACAGCAGCGTCAGAGACCCAGTACTTC.

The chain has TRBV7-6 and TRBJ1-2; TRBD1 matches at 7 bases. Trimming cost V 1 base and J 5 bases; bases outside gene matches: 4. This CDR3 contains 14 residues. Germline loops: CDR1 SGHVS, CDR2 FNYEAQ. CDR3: CASSLGGGEYGYTF. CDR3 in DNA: TGTGCCAGCAGCTTAGGAGGGGGCGAGTATGGCTACACCTTC.

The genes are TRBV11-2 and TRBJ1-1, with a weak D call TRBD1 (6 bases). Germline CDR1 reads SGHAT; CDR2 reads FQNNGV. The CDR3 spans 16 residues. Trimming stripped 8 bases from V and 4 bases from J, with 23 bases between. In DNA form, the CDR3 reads TGTGCCAGCTGTCTTTCAGGCCCGGGGGCATTCACTGAAGCTTTCTTT. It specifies CASCLSGPGAFTEAFF.

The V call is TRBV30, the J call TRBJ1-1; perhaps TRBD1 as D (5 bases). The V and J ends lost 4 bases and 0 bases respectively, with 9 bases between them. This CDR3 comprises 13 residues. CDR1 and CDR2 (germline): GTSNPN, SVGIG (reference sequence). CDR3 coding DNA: TGTGCCTGGAAGGGGAGCATGAACACTGAAGCTTTCTTT. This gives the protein CAWKGSMNTEAFF.

The CDR3 DNA reads as TGTGCCTGGGGGGGAGATCGGCCGCCCTACGAGCAGTACTTC. Its translation: CAWGGDRPPYEQYF. This rearrangement joins TRBV30 to TRBJ2-5; TRBD1 or TRBD2 may be the D gene (5 bases each). The J call may not be correct, given that the DNA end is closer to TRBJ2-7. The germline V gene has CDR1 GTSNPN and CDR2 SVGIG (reference sequence). The CDR3 totals 14 residues.

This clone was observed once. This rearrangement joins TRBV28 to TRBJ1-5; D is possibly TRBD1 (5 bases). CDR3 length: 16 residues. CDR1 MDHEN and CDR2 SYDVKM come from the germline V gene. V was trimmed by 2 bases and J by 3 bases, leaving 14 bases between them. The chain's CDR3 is CASSLMAGTDNQPQHF. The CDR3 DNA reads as TGTGCCAGCAGTTTAATGGCCGGGACCGACAATCAGCCCCAGCATTTT.

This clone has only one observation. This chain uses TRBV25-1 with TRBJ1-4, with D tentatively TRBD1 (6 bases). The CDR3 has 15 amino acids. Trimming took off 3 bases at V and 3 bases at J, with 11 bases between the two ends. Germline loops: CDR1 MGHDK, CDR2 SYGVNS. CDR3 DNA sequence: TGTGCCAGCAGTGATTGGGGGCAAGCTAATGAAAAACTGTTTTTT. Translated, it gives CASSDWGQANEKLFF.

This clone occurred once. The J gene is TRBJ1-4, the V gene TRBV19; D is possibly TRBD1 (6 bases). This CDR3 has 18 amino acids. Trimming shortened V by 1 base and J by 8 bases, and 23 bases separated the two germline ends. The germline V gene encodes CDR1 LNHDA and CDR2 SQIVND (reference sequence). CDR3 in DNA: TGTGCCAGTAGTATAGCCCTTATCGGGGGCTCCAGGAGGGAAAAACTGTTTTTT. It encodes CASSIALIGGSRREKLFF.

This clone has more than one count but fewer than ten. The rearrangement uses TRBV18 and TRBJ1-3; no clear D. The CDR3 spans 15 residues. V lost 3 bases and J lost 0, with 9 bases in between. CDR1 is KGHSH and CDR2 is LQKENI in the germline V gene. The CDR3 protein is CASSPQVRSGNTIYF. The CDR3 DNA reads TGTGCCAGCTCACCTCAAGTCCGCTCTGGAAACACCATATATTTT.

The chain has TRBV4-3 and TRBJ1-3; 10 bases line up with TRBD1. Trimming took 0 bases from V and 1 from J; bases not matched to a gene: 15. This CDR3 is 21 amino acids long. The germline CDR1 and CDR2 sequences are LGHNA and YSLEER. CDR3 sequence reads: CASSQDLPGQGNLFSGNTIYF. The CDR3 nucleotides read TGCGCCAGCAGCCAAGATTTACCGGGACAGGGGAATTTATTTTCTGGAAACACCATATATTTT.

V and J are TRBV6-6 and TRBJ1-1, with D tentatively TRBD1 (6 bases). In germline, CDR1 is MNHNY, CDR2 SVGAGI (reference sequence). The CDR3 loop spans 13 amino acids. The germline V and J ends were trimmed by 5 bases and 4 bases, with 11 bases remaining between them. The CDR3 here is CASSGGAGTEAFF. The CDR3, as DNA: TGTGCCAGCAGTGGGGGCGCCGGCACTGAAGCTTTCTTT.

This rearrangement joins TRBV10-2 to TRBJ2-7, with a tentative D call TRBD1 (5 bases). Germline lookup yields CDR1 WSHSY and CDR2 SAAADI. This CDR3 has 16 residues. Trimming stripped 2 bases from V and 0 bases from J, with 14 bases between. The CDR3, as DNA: TGCGCCAGCAGTGAGCCCGCCCAGGGTAACTCCTACGAGCAGTACTTC. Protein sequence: CASSEPAQGNSYEQYF.

This CDR3 reads CASRTTQGLNEKLFF. In DNA form, the CDR3 reads TGTGCCAGTAGGACAACGCAGGGTCTCAATGAAAAACTGTTTTTT. V is TRBV19 and J is TRBJ1-4; D is possibly TRBD1 (5 bases). Trimming removed 6 bases from V and 5 bases from J, with 16 bases in between. Germline loops: CDR1 LNHDA, CDR2 SQIVND (reference sequence). CDR3 length equals 15 residues.

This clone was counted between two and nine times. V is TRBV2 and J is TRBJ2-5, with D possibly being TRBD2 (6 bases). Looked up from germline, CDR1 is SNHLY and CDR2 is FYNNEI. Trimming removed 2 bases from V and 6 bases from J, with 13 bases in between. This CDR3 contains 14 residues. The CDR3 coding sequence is TGTGCCAGCAGTGAATCGGGGGTGAGGCAGACCCAGTACTTC. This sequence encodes CASSESGVRQTQYF. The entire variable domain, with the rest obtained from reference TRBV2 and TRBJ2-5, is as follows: EPEVTQTPSHQVTQMGQEVILRCVPISNHLYFYWYRQILGQKVEFLVSFYNNEISEKSEIFDDQFSVERPDGSNFTLKIRSTKLEDSAMYFCASSESGVRQTQYFGPGTRLLVL.

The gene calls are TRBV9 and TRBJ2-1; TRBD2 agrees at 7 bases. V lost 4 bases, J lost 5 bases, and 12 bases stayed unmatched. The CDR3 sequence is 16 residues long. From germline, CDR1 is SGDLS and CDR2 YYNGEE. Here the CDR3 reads CASSPYPGEGNNEQFF. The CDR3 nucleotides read TGTGCCAGCAGCCCTTACCCTGGGGAGGGAAACAATGAGCAGTTCTTC.

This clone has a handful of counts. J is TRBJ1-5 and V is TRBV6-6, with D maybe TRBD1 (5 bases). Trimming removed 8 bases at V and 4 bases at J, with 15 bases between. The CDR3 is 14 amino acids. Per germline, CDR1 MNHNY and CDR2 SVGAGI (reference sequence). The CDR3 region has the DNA TGTGCCAGCGACCCCGGGGGAGGGAATCAGCCCCAGCATTTT. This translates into CASDPGGGNQPQHF.

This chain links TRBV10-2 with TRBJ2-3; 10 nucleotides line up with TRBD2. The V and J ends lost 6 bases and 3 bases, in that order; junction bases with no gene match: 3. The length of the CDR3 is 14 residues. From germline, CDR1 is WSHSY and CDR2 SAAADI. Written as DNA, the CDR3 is TGCGCCAGCAGAATAGCGGGAGGAACAGATACGCAGTATTTT. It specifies CASRIAGGTDTQYF.